This TCR beta chain was observed in a study of T cell repertoires in ileal Crohn's disease. In the study overall: Operated complications were stricturing disease (approximately 61%) and penetrating disease (about 39%). Postoperative therapy was given to about half: around eleven thiopurines, fewer than 20 anti-TNF agents. Study observations and caveats: All patients with clonality above 26.8% had endoscopic recurrence.

In its sample, this clone was seen a few times. Its antigen is as yet unknown. One end of the junction does not line up with germline, which may come from a read error. CDR1 is SEHNR, CDR2 FQNEAQ, per germline (reference sequence). This CDR3 has 10 amino acids. TCRB immunosequencing input was around 460 nanograms of biopsy DNA per sample. Generated by immunoSEQ multiplex PCR, the TCRdb table keeps only in-frame clones and is missing some. This table holds fewer than 5,000 clones, 74% found once. The genes are TRBV7-9 and TRBJ2-7, with 7 bases that match TRBD1. The sequence was obtained from an adult with Crohn's disease. Sequencing input: ileal tissue. CDR3 DNA: TGTGCCAGCAGCACGGACAGGATGCGCTTC. This codes for CASSTDRMRF.